What follows are 22 T cell receptor beta chains derived from one specimen sequenced in a study of Graves' ophthalmopathy and Graves' hyperthyroidism. The TCR beta CDR3 regions underwent amplification from RNA transcripts. A first-round RT-PCR used HTBI primers, followed by a second-round multiplex PCR. TCRdb reprocessed the multiplex PCR reads via MiXCR and lists one record per CDR3 protein. Of over a million distinct CDR3 sequences listed, less than 45% are singletons. Sequenced: peripheral blood or thyroid tissue (not recorded which). These receptor sequences come from an adult man with Graves' hyperthyroidism.

The V gene is TRBV24-1, the J gene TRBJ1-1; 10 positions agree with TRBD1. The V gene's germline CDR1 is KGHDR and CDR2 SFDVKD. J was trimmed by 0 bases and V by 4 bases; bases with no gene match: 4. The CDR3 is made up of 16 amino acids. The CDR3, as DNA: TGTGCCACCAGTGAGACAGGGGGCTCCTTGAACACTGAAGCTTTCTTT. Protein sequence: CATSETGGSLNTEAFF.

This clonotype has a handful of counts. The V gene is TRBV5-1, the J gene TRBJ1-2, with D uncertain. CDR3 size: 16 residues. Germline V gene lookup returns CDR1 SGHRS and CDR2 YFSETQ. Trimming cost V 4 bases and J 4 bases, with 20 bases left between them. The CDR3 region is CASSQDDMGMSYGYTF. For the CDR3, the DNA is TGCGCCAGCAGCCAAGATGATATGGGTATGAGCTATGGCTACACCTTC.

The chain couples TRBV7-2 to TRBJ2-7, with 10 bases lining up with TRBD2. V lost 0 bases to trimming and J lost 2 bases; unmatched junction nucleotides: 4. The CDR3 has 16 amino acids. Germline-derived CDR1 and CDR2 are SGHTA and FQGNSA. DNA of the CDR3: TGTGCCAGCAGCTTAGCCCCTAGCGGGGGACCCTACGAGCAGTACTTC. Its protein is CASSLAPSGGPYEQYF.

This clonotype was counted at least ten times. V and J are TRBV5-1 and TRBJ1-6; no reliable D call. Between the trimmed V and J ends, which lost 1 base and 0 bases, there was a span of 5 bases. The CDR3 has 15 residues. CDR1 and CDR2 (germline): SGHRS, YFSETQ. This CDR3 is CASSLWSSYNSPLHF. CDR3 coding DNA: TGCGCCAGCAGCTTGTGGAGCTCCTATAATTCACCCCTCCACTTT.

V is TRBV5-1 and J is TRBJ1-1; 9 bases match TRBD1. This CDR3 spans 13 amino acids. Trimming at V came to 4 bases and at J to 6 bases, leaving 4 bases not matched to a gene. CDR1 is SGHRS, CDR2 YFSETQ, per germline. CDR3 sequence (DNA): TGCGCCAGCAGCCCGGGACAGGGTCCTGAAGCTTTCTTT. Translation: CASSPGQGPEAFF.

CDR3 amino acids: CSARAPFDGEKLFF. Written as DNA, the CDR3 is TGCAGTGCTAGAGCCCCCTTCGACGGTGAAAAACTGTTTTTT. The J gene is TRBJ1-4, the V gene TRBV20-1; D call uncertain. The CDR3 extends over 14 amino acids. The germline gives CDR1 DFQATT, CDR2 SNEGSKA (reference sequence). Trimming stripped 1 base from V and 7 bases from J, with 13 bases between.

This clonotype was seen many times. The V and J genes are TRBV2 and TRBJ2-7; TRBD1 aligns across 7 bases. J lost 1 base, V lost 6 bases, and 3 bases had no gene match. The CDR3 runs to 13 residues. Germline V CDR1 and CDR2: SNHLY, FYNNEI. The CDR3 region has the DNA TGTGCCAGCAGGATGACAGGGTCCTACGAGCAGTACTTC. Amino acids: CASRMTGSYEQYF.

V is TRBV30 and J is TRBJ1-1, with D uncertain. Germline V gene sequence: CDR1 GTSNPN, CDR2 SVGIG (reference sequence). CDR3 length: 13 residues. V lost 2 bases to trimming and J lost 1 base, with 8 bases between them. Here the CDR3 reads CAWSRGGNTEAFF. The CDR3 DNA follows: TGTGCCTGGAGTCGGGGAGGGAACACTGAAGCTTTCTTT.

The chain carries TRBV7-2 and TRBJ1-3; perhaps TRBD1 as D (6 bases). The germline V gene encodes CDR1 SGHTA and CDR2 FQGNSA. Trimming took 2 bases from V and 2 from J, leaving 16 bases between them. The CDR3 is made up of 17 amino acids. In nucleotides, the CDR3 is TGTGCCAGCAGCTTACGTCATGGGGGCGCTACTGGAAACACCATATATTTT. Its protein is CASSLRHGGATGNTIYF.

To note about this clonotype: A much larger clone differs by one base, so this may be a read error. The chain is built from TRBV7-2 and TRBJ1-4; perhaps TRBD1 as D (6 bases). The germline CDR1 and CDR2 sequences are SGHTA and FQGNSA. The CDR3 sequence is 14 residues long. Trimming stripped 5 bases from V and 6 bases from J, with 13 bases between. CDR3 protein: CASSLGQSHEKLFF. The CDR3 DNA follows: TGTGCCAGCAGCCTCGGACAGAGCCATGAAAAACTGTTTTTT.

This clonotype was seen many times. The V and J genes are TRBV25-1 and TRBJ1-4, with a possible D match to TRBD1 (5 bases). The CDR3 has 16 residues. The V gene's germline CDR1 is MGHDK and CDR2 SYGVNS. Trimming removed 5 bases at V and 6 bases at J, with 19 bases between. The CDR3 here is CASSPFSGQGDEKLFF. DNA for the CDR3: TGTGCCAGCAGTCCCTTCTCCGGGCAGGGTGATGAAAAACTGTTTTTT. Variable domain in full (rest from reference TRBV25-1 and TRBJ1-4): EADIYQTPRYLVIGTGKKITLECSQTMGHDKMYWYQQDPGMELHLIHYSYGVNSTEKGDLSSESTVSRIRTEHFPLTLESARPSHTSQYLCASSPFSGQGDEKLFFGSGTQLSVL.

This rearrangement joins TRBV20-1 to TRBJ1-6, with 7 bases aligning to TRBD1. The CDR3 is 14 residues long. Trimming cost V 3 bases and J 7 bases; bases outside gene matches: 6. The germline CDR1 and CDR2 sequences are DFQATT and SNEGSKA (reference sequence). CDR3 bases: TGCAGTGCTAGTGTCAACAGGGGAAATTCACCCCTCCACTTT. Translation: CSASVNRGNSPLHF.

The rearrangement uses TRBV2 and TRBJ2-5, with 15 positions matching TRBD2. The CDR3 has 17 amino acids. Germline values: CDR1 SNHLY, CDR2 FYNNEI. V was clipped by 5 bases and J by 1 base; unmatched bases: 5. CDR3 sequence: CASSYWGLAGGQETQYF. The CDR3 DNA is TGTGCCAGCAGTTACTGGGGACTAGCGGGGGGCCAAGAGACCCAGTACTTC.

This clonotype was seen many times. The CDR3 here is CASSQGQGGGEEAFF. The DNA for the CDR3 is TGCGCCAGCAGCCAAGGACAGGGCGGAGGTGAAGAAGCTTTCTTT. V and J are TRBV4-1 and TRBJ1-1; 7 bases align to TRBD1. CDR1 is MGHRA, CDR2 YSYEKL, per germline. The CDR3 loop spans 15 amino acids. V lost 1 base and J lost 8; bases outside the gene matches: 10.

Worth noting for this clonotype: This sequence may be a read error, since a much larger clone differs from it by one base. The rearrangement uses TRBV7-8 and TRBJ2-5, with 7 bases aligning to TRBD2. The CDR3 is 14 amino acids. Per germline, CDR1 SGHVS and CDR2 FQNEAQ. The J segment lost 7 bases and the V segment lost 4 bases, leaving 9 bases of the junction unmatched. The CDR3 DNA sequence: TGTGCCAGCAGCTCTCATGGCAGGGAGGGGACCCAGTACTTC. The encoded protein is CASSSHGREGTQYF.

This clonotype occurred many times. This chain links TRBV7-3 with TRBJ1-1, with D unclear. There are 15 residues in the CDR3. Germline lookup yields CDR1 SGHTA and CDR2 FQGTGA. The V gene lost 0 bases and the J gene lost 4 bases, with 12 bases spanning the gap. CDR3: CASSLTWRVGTEAFF. CDR3 bases: TGTGCCAGCAGCTTAACGTGGAGGGTTGGCACTGAAGCTTTCTTT.

This clonotype was detected many times. CDR3 DNA sequence: TGTGCCAGCAGCCGGGTACAAGAGACCCAGTACTTC. Amino acids: CASSRVQETQYF. The gene calls are TRBV7-9 and TRBJ2-5; D is uncertain. The germline V and J ends were trimmed by 5 bases and 2 bases, with 6 bases remaining between them. Per germline, CDR1 SEHNR and CDR2 FQNEAQ (reference sequence). The CDR3 sequence is 12 residues long.

The J gene is TRBJ1-2, the V gene TRBV29-1, with unresolved D. V gave up 7 bases and J gave up 8 bases, with 5 bases separating them. Germline V gene data show CDR1 as SQVTM and CDR2 as ANQGSEA. The CDR3 length is 8 residues. The CDR3 spells CSAEGYTF. CDR3 nucleotide sequence: TGCAGCGCCGAGGGCTACACCTTC.

The sample holds many counts of this clonotype. The chain joins TRBV14 to TRBJ2-7; 11 nucleotides match TRBD1. The CDR3 loop spans 14 amino acids. CDR1 is SGHDN, CDR2 FVKESK, per germline. Trimming cost V 5 bases and J 6 bases; bases outside gene matches: 6. CDR3 coding DNA: TGTGCCAGCAGCAAGGGACAGGGGGTTCGCGAGCAGTACTTC. Its protein is CASSKGQGVREQYF.

V and J are TRBV5-5 and TRBJ2-7; TRBD2 might be the D (5 bases). This CDR3 has 17 residues. The germline gives CDR1 SGHKS, CDR2 YYEKEE (reference sequence). With 4 bases removed from V and 9 bases from J, the gap between germline ends came to 29 bases. The CDR3 DNA is TGTGCCAGCAGCCGGTTGTCCTCCCAGATACCGGCTGGAGGGCAGTACTTC. It yields the protein CASSRLSSQIPAGGQYF.

About this clonotype itself: The germline gene is not matched at one end of the junction; a read error may be the cause. The chain links TRBV10-2 to TRBJ2-7; D possibly matches TRBD1 or TRBD2 (5 bases each). This CDR3 has 13 residues. CDR1 and CDR2 from the germline V gene are WSHSY and SAAADI. CDR3 region: CASSGDEPYEQYF. In DNA form, the CDR3 reads TGTGCCAGCAGTGGGGACGAACCCTACGAGCAGTACTTC.

This clonotype turned up a few times. The chain employs TRBV9 and TRBJ1-4; 7 positions match TRBD1. V lost 4 bases, J lost 4 bases, and 10 bases stayed unmatched. Germline V gives CDR1 SGDLS, CDR2 YYNGEE. The CDR3 contains 16 residues. The CDR3 DNA follows: TGTGCCAGCAGCCCAGGCCGGGACAGCAATAATGAAAAACTGTTTTTT. Protein sequence: CASSPGRDSNNEKLFF.